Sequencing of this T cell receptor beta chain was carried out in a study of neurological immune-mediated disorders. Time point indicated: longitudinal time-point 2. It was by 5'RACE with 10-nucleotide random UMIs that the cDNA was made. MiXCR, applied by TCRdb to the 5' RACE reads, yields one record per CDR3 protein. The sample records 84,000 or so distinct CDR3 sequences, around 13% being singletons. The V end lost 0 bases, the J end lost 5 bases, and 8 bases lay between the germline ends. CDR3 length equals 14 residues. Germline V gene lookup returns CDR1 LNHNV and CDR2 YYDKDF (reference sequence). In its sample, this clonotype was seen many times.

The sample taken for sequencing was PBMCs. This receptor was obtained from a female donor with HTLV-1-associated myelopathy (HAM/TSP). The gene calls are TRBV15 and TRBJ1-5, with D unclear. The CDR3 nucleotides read TGTGCCACCAGCAGAGATTTGGTGTATCAGCCCCAGCATTTT. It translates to CATSRDLVYQPQHF.